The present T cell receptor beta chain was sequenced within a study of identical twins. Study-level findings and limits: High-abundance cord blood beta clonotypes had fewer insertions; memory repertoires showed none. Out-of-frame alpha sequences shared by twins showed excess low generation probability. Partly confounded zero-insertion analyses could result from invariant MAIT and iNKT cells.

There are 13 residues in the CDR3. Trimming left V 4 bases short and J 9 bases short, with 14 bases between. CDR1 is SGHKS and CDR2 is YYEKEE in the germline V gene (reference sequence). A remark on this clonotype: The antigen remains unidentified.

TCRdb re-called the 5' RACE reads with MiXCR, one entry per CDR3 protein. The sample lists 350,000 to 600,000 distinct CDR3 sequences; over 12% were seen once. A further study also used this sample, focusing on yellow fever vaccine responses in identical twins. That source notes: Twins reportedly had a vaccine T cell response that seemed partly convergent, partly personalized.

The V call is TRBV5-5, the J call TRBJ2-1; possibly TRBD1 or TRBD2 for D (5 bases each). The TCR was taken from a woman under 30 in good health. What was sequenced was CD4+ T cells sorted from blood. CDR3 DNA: TGTGCCAGCAGCACCGTCGCCGGGACTGAGCAGTTCTTC. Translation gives CASSTVAGTEQFF.